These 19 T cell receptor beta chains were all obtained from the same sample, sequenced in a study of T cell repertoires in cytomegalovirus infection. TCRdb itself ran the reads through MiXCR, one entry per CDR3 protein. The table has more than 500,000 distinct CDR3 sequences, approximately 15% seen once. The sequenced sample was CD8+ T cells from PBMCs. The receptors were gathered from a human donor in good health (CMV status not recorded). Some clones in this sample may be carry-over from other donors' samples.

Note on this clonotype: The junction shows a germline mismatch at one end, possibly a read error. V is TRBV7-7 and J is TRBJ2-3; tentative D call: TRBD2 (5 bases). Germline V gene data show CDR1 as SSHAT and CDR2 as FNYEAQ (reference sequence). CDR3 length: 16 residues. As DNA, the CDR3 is TGTGCTAGCAGCTTATTGACGGGTGGGGAGACAGATACGCAGTATTTT. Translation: CASSLLTGGETDTQYF.

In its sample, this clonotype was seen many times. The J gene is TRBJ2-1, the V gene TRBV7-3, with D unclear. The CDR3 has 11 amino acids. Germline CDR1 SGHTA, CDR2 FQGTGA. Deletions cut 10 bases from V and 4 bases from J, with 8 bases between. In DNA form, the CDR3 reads TGTGCCACCAAACAATACAATGAGCAGTTCTTC. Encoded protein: CATKQYNEQFF.

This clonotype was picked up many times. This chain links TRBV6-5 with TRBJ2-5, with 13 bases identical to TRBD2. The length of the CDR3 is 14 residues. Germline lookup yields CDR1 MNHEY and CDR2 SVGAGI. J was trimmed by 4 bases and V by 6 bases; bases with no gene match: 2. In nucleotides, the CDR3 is TGTGCCAGCAGGGGACTAGCGGGAAGAGAGACCCAGTACTTC. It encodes CASRGLAGRETQYF.

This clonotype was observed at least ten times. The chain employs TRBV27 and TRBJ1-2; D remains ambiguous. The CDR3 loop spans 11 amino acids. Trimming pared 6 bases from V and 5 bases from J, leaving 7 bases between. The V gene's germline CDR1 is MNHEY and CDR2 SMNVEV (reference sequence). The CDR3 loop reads CASRDPYGYTF. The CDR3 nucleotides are TGTGCCAGCAGAGACCCATATGGCTACACCTTC.

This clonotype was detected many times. In DNA form, the CDR3 reads TGTGCCAGCAGCTCGAGGATTAACTATGGCTACACCTTC. It yields the protein CASSSRINYGYTF. This chain joins TRBV14 and TRBJ1-2; D ambiguous. This CDR3 has 13 amino acids. Per the germline V gene, CDR1 is SGHDN and CDR2 is FVKESK. Trimming took 5 bases from V and 1 from J, leaving 8 bases between them.

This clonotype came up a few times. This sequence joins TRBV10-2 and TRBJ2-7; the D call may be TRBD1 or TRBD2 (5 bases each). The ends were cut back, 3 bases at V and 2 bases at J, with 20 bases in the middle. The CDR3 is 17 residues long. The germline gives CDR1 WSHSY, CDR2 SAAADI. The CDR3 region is CASSDPVGARAAYEQYF. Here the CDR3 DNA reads TGCGCCAGCAGTGACCCCGTCGGGGCGAGGGCAGCCTACGAGCAGTACTTC.

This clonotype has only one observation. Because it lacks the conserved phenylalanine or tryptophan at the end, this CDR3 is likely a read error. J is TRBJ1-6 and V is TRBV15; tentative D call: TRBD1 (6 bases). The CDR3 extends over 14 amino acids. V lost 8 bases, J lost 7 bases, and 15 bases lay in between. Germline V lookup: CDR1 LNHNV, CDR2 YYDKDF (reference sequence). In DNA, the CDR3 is TGTGCCACCGAACCCGGGACAAAAAATTCACCCCTCCACTAT. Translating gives CATEPGTKNSPLHY.

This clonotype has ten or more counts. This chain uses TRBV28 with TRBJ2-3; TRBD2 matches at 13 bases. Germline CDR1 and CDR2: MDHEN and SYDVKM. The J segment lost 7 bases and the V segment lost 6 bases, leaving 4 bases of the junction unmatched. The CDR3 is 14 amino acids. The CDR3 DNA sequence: TGTGCCAGCAGCGGGACTAGCGGGATGAATACGCAGTATTTT. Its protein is CASSGTSGMNTQYF.

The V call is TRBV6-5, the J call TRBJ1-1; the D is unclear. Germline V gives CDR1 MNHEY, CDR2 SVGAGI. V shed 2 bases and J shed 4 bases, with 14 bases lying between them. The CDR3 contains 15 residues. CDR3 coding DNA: TGTGCCAGCAGTTACCTTAGGGAAAGCGGCACTGAAGCTTTCTTT. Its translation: CASSYLRESGTEAFF.

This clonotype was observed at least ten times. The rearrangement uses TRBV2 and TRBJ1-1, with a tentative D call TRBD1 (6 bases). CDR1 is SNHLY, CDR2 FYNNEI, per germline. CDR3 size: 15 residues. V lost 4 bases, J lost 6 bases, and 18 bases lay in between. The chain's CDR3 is CASSVFPLEGAEAFF. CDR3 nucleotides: TGTGCCAGCAGTGTTTTCCCCCTGGAGGGGGCTGAAGCTTTCTTT.

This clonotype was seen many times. The CDR3 DNA follows: TGTGCCAGCAGTTACTTGGCAGGGCCCCAGGAGGCTAATGAAAAACTGTTTTTT. Translation: CASSYLAGPQEANEKLFF. This sequence joins TRBV6-5 and TRBJ1-4, with D possibly matching TRBD1 (5 bases). Trimming shortened V by 1 base and J by 3 bases, and 18 bases separated the two germline ends. The CDR3 length is 18 residues. The germline V gene has CDR1 MNHEY and CDR2 SVGAGI.

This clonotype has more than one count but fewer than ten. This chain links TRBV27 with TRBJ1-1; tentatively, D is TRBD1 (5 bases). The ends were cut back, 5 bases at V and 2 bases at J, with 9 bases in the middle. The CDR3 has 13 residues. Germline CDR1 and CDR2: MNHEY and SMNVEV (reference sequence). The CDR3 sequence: CASSPGINTEAFF. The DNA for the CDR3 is TGTGCCAGCAGTCCAGGGATAAACACTGAAGCTTTCTTT.

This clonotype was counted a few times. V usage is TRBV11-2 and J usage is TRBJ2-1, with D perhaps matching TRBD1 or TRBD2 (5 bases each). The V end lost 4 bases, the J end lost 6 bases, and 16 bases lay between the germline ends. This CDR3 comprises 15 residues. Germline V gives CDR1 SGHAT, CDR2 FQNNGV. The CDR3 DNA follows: TGTGCCAGCAGCTCCGCCCCGGGGCGGACCAATGAGCAGTTCTTC. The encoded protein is CASSSAPGRTNEQFF.

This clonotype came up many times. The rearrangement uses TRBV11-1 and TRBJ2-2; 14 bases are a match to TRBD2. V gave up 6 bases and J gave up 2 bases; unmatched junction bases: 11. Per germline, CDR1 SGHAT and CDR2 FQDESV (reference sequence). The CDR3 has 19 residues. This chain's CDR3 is CASRRTSGRSRVNTGELFF. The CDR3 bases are TGTGCCAGCAGACGGACTAGCGGGAGGTCAAGAGTAAACACCGGGGAGCTGTTTTTT. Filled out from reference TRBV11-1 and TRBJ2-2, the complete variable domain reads EAEVAQSPRYKITEKSQAVAFWCDPISGHATLYWYRQILGQGPELLVQFQDESVVDDSQLPKDRFSAERLKGVDSTLKIQPAELGDSAMYLCASRRTSGRSRVNTGELFFGEGSRLTVL.

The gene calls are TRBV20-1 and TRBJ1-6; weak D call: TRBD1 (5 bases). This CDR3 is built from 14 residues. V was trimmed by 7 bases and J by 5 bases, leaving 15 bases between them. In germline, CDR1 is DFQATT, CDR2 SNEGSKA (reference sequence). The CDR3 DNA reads TGCAGTGTTTCTACAGGTGATGATAATTCACCCCTCCACTTT. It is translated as CSVSTGDDNSPLHF.

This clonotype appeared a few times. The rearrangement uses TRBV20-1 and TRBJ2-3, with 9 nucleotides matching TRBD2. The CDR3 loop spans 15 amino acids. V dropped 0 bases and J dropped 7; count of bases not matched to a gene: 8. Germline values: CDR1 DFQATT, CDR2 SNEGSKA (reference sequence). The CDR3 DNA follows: TGCAGTGCTAGAGATGTGCGGGAGGGCCGATATACGCAGTATTTT. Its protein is CSARDVREGRYTQYF.

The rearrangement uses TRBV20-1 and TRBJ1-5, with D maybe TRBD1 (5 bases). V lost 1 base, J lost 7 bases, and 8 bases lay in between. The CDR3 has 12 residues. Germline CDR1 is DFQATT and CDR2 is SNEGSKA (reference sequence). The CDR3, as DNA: TGCAGTGCTAGAGGGGGGGGGCAGCCCCAGCATTTT. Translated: CSARGGGQPQHF.

The CDR3, as DNA: TGTGCAAGCCAGCTTAACTATGGCTACACCTTC. This translates into CASQLNYGYTF. The chain combines TRBV28 with TRBJ1-2; D ambiguous. The CDR3 covers 11 residues. The germline V gene encodes CDR1 MDHEN and CDR2 SYDVKM.

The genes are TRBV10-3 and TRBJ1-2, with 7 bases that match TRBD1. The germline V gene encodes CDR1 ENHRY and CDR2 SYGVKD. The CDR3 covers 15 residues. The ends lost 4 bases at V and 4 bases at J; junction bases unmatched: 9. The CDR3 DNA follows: TGTGCCATCAGTGGGAGGACAGGCGACGTCTATGGCTACACCTTC. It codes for CAISGRTGDVYGYTF.